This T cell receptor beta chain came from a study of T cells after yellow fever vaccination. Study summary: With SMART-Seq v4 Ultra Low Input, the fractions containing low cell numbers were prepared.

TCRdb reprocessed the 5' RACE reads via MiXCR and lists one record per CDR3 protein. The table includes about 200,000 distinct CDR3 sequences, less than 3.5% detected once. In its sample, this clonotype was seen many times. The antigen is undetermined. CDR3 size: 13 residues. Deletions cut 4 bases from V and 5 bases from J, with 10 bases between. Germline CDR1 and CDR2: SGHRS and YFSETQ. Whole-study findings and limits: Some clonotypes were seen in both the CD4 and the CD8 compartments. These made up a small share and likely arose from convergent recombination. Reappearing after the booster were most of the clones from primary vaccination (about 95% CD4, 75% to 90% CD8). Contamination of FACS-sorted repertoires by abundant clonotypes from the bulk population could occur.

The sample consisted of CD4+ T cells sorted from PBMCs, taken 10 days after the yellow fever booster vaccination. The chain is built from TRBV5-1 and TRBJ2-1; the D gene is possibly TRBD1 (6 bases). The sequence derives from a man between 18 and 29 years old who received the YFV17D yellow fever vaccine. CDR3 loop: CASSDRTDNEQFF. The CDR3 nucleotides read TGCGCCAGCAGCGACAGGACGGACAATGAGCAGTTCTTC.